This T cell receptor beta chain was sequenced during a study of cytomegalovirus exposure and HLA in healthy donors. Study in general: Previous work identified 117 million unique TCR beta sequences from about 179 million T cells. Study-wide results and limits: In vitro experiments confirmed that three CMV-associated chains were specific for CMV antigens. A later analysis reportedly identified an Asian-associated ancestry cluster as carrying fewer N-insertions than the roughly 720-donor mean.

The CMV serostatus of this donor went unrecorded. Points on this clone: Its antigen is not identified.

The PCR was carried out with 60 Vbeta primers and 13 Jbeta primers. Assay used: immunoSEQ multiplex PCR; TCRdb lists only in-frame clones, some missing. The table includes around 130,000 clones, around 69% detected once. CDR1 is SGHRS and CDR2 is YFSETQ in the germline V gene. This CDR3 is built from 16 residues. Trimming took 4 bases from V and 0 from J, leaving 11 bases between them. The sequenced material came from PBMCs. The chain joins TRBV5-1 to TRBJ2-6; a weak D match, TRBD1 (6 bases). This clonotype was obtained from a human donor in good health. The chain's CDR3 is CASSPGHSSGANVLTF. CDR3 sequence (DNA): TGCGCCAGCAGCCCGGGACATTCCTCTGGGGCCAACGTCCTGACTTTC.